The clone carrying this TCR beta chain showed up just a few times. Germline V gene lookup returns CDR1 MNHEY and CDR2 SVGAGI. V lost 7 bases, J lost 4 bases, and 14 bases lay in between. There are 14 residues in the CDR3. This record comes from a study of blood T cell repertoires in COVID-19. Data came from immunoSEQ multiplex PCR; TCRdb stores just in-frame clones and leaves some out. The sample has 100,000 to 120,000 clones; less than 85% are singletons. The source of this sequence is a woman over 75 with acute or convalescent COVID-19. The chain links TRBV6-5 to TRBJ1-5; D gene ambiguous. Material for sequencing was peripheral blood. The CDR3 reads CASIGQARNQPQHF. The CDR3 DNA reads TGTGCCAGCATCGGCCAGGCACGGAATCAGCCCCAGCATTTT.